This T cell receptor beta chain was captured by sequencing in a study of metastatic and nonmetastatic thyroid tumors. Germline V gene data show CDR1 as SGHTA and CDR2 as FQGTGA. The ends lost 0 bases at V and 1 base at J; junction bases unmatched: 6. The CDR3 totals 17 residues. This clone was seen repeatedly, ten times or more. Among the patients, none had received any treatment before thyroid surgery. TCRdb ran MiXCR on the PCR reads. The sample has 11,000 or so clones; roughly 30% are singletons. The sequencing sample was made of adjacent normal tissue. This chain connects TRBV7-3 to TRBJ2-3, with 8 bases aligning to TRBD2. The TCR comes from a male donor with papillary thyroid cancer or a benign thyroid nodule (not recorded which). Some clones in this sample may be carry-over from other donors' samples. CDR3 region: CASSLTSSGGGTDTQYF. CDR3 DNA: TGTGCCAGCAGCTTAACGTCTTCCGGGGGGGGCACAGATACGCAGTATTTT. Full variable domain (missing parts from reference TRBV7-3 and TRBJ2-3): GAGVSQTPSNKVTEKGKYVELRCDPISGHTALYWYRQSLGQGPEFLIYFQGTGAADDSGLPNDRFFAVRPEGSVSTLKIQRTERGDSAVYLCASSLTSSGGGTDTQYFGPGTRLTVL.